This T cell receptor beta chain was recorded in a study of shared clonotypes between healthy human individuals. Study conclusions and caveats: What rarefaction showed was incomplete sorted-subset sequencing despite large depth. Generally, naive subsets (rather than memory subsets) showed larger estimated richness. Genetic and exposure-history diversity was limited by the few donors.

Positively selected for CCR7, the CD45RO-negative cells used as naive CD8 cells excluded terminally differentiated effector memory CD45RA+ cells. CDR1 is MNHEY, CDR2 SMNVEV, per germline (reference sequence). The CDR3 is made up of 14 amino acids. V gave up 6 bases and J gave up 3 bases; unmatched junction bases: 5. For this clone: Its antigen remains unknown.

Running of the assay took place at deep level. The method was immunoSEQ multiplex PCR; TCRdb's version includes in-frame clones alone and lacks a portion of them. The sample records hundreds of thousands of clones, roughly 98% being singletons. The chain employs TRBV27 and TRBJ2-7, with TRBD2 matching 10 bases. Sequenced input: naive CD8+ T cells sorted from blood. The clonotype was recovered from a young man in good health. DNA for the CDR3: TGTGCCAGCAGCAGTCTAGCGGGAGTCTACGAGCAGTACTTC. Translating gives CASSSLAGVYEQYF.